The 13 T cell receptor beta chains reported below all come from one sample, sequenced in a study of T cells after somatic rescue of genetic block. The protocol was immunoSEQ multiplex PCR, while the TCRdb copy is restricted to in-frame clones and leaves out a portion. Here the sample spans about 72,000 clones, under 95% being singletons. Input material: peripheral blood mononuclear cells (PBMCs). These receptors all come from a man aged 25-45 years.

This clone has only one observation. V and J are TRBV19 and TRBJ1-2; D gene ambiguous. CDR1 and CDR2 from the germline V gene are LNHDA and SQIVND (reference sequence). CDR3 length: 12 residues. V lost 0 bases, J lost 5 bases, and 4 bases lay in between. The CDR3 reads CASSIDEYGYTF. CDR3 in DNA: TGTGCCAGTAGTATAGATGAGTATGGCTACACCTTC.

CDR3 coding DNA: TGTGCCAGTAGTCCTGACTACAACACTGAAGCTTTCTTT. This gives the protein CASSPDYNTEAFF. V is TRBV19 and J is TRBJ1-1; D not certain. This CDR3 comprises 13 residues. Deletions cut 5 bases from V and 2 bases from J, with 9 bases between. Germline V gives CDR1 LNHDA, CDR2 SQIVND (reference sequence). The entire variable domain, with the rest obtained from reference TRBV19 and TRBJ1-1, is as follows: DGGITQSPKYLFRKEGQNVTLSCEQNLNHDAMYWYRQDPGQGLRLIYYSQIVNDFQKGDIAEGYSVSREKKESFPLTVTSAQKNPTAFYLCASSPDYNTEAFFGQGTRLTVV.

This chain connects TRBV4-1 to TRBJ1-2, with 11 bases identical to TRBD1. Germline V gives CDR1 MGHRA, CDR2 YSYEKL. This CDR3 spans 14 amino acids. Trimming at V came to 4 bases and at J to 4 bases, leaving 2 bases not matched to a gene. CDR3 nucleotide sequence: TGCGCCAGCAGCCCGGGACAGGGGGTCTATGGCTACACCTTC. It encodes CASSPGQGVYGYTF.

The gene calls are TRBV11-3 and TRBJ2-3, with 7 bases matching TRBD2. J lost 2 bases, V lost 1 base, and 3 bases had no gene match. Germline lookup yields CDR1 SGHNT and CDR2 YENEEA. This CDR3 spans 15 amino acids. The CDR3 sequence: CASSLGAGYTDTQYF. CDR3 DNA: TGTGCCAGCAGCTTAGGAGCGGGGTACACAGATACGCAGTATTTT.

The chain combines TRBV5-8 with TRBJ2-2; D may be TRBD2 (6 bases). The CDR3 totals 15 residues. Trimming removed 0 bases at V and 0 bases at J, with 6 bases between. Germline loops: CDR1 SGHTS, CDR2 YDEGEE. In DNA, the CDR3 is TGTGCCAGCAGCTTGGGGACTACGAACACCGGGGAGCTGTTTTTT. Encoded protein: CASSLGTTNTGELFF.

V and J are TRBV5-1 and TRBJ1-2, with 8 bases identical to TRBD1. The CDR3 is 12 residues long. Trimming at V came to 4 bases and at J to 8 bases, leaving 4 bases not matched to a gene. Germline V gene data show CDR1 as SGHRS and CDR2 as YFSETQ. CDR3 in DNA: TGCGCCAGCAGCGCGACAGGGGAGGGCTACACCTTC. It yields the protein CASSATGEGYTF.

In its sample, this clone ranks as medium-sized. V and J are TRBV7-3 and TRBJ2-7; 7 bases align to TRBD1. J lost 7 bases, V lost 4 bases, and 19 bases had no gene match. This CDR3 contains 17 residues. CDR1 SGHTA and CDR2 FQGTGA come from the germline V gene. The CDR3 sequence is CASSSHLKGDRVEEQYF. For the CDR3, the DNA is TGTGCCAGCAGCTCCCATTTAAAGGGTGACAGGGTGGAAGAGCAGTACTTC. Full variable domain (rest looked up from reference TRBV7-3 and TRBJ2-7): GAGVSQTPSNKVTEKGKYVELRCDPISGHTALYWYRQSLGQGPEFLIYFQGTGAADDSGLPNDRFFAVRPEGSVSTLKIQRTERGDSAVYLCASSSHLKGDRVEEQYFGPGTRLTVT.

This chain uses TRBV19 with TRBJ1-1; D remains ambiguous. The CDR3 consists of 14 residues. V lost 4 bases and J lost 4, with 13 bases in between. Germline-derived CDR1 and CDR2 are LNHDA and SQIVND (reference sequence). The CDR3 DNA follows: TGTGCCAGTAGTACTAGGGAAAAGCTCACTGAAGCTTTCTTT. This codes for CASSTREKLTEAFF. The complete variable domain, with remaining parts taken from reference TRBV19 and TRBJ1-1, reads DGGITQSPKYLFRKEGQNVTLSCEQNLNHDAMYWYRQDPGQGLRLIYYSQIVNDFQKGDIAEGYSVSREKKESFPLTVTSAQKNPTAFYLCASSTREKLTEAFFGQGTRLTVV.

The chain uses TRBV9 and TRBJ2-1, with 7 positions matching TRBD1. This CDR3 comprises 17 residues. V lost 3 bases and J lost 8; bases outside the gene matches: 17. The germline gives CDR1 SGDLS, CDR2 YYNGEE. The CDR3 nucleotides read TGTGCCAGCAGCGCCAGAGGTGGGCTAGAGGGGGCCGATGAGCAGTTCTTC. Translating gives CASSARGGLEGADEQFF.

The V call is TRBV6-1, the J call TRBJ1-2, with a weak D call TRBD1 (6 bases). Germline V gene lookup returns CDR1 MNHNS and CDR2 SASEGT. Trimming stripped 2 bases from V and 4 bases from J, with 14 bases between. The CDR3 spans 15 residues. In nucleotides, the CDR3 is TGTGCCAGCAGTGAATTTACAGGGTGGTTCTATGGCTACACCTTC. Its protein is CASSEFTGWFYGYTF.

The V call is TRBV27, the J call TRBJ2-1, with D possibly TRBD2 on 5 matching bases. Germline V CDR1 and CDR2: MNHEY, SMNVEV (reference sequence). V lost 5 bases, J lost 0 bases, and 14 bases lay in between. CDR3 size: 16 residues. The CDR3 sequence is CASSPAGSSSYNEQFF. Here the CDR3 DNA reads TGTGCCAGCAGTCCGGCGGGTTCCAGCTCCTACAATGAGCAGTTCTTC.

V and J are TRBV28 and TRBJ1-1; D is perhaps TRBD1 (5 bases). V was cut by 1 base and J by 8 bases, with 5 bases left in between. CDR3 length equals 11 residues. Germline V lookup: CDR1 MDHEN, CDR2 SYDVKM. The CDR3 region has the DNA TGTGCCAGCAGTTTATACAGGGAAGCTTTCTTT. Translation gives CASSLYREAFF.

This clone was seen a single time. The gene calls are TRBV11-2 and TRBJ2-7; D gene unclear. The germline V gene has CDR1 SGHAT and CDR2 FQNNGV. V was clipped by 4 bases and J by 0 bases, with 7 bases between them. The CDR3 is 13 amino acids. CDR3 amino acids: CASSSARSYEQYF. The CDR3 DNA reads TGTGCCAGCAGCTCAGCTCGCTCCTACGAGCAGTACTTC.